This T cell receptor beta chain was retrieved from a study of cytomegalovirus exposure and HLA in healthy donors. This CDR3 is 16 amino acids long. Vbeta (60) and Jbeta (13) primers were used in the PCR. Using immunoSEQ multiplex PCR, the repertoire was profiled, and TCRdb retains in-frame clones only, with some absent. The repertoire holds about 150,000 clones, with around four fifths as singletons. V usage is TRBV21-1 and J usage is TRBJ1-3. TRBV21-1 is annotated as a pseudogene. The sequenced sample was PBMCs. The clonotype comes from a male donor in good health and CMV-seronegative. The CDR3 loop is CAGGGLRGSPGNTIYF. CDR3 DNA: TGTGCCGGGGGGGGCCTCAGGGGATCTCCTGGAAACACCATATATTTT.